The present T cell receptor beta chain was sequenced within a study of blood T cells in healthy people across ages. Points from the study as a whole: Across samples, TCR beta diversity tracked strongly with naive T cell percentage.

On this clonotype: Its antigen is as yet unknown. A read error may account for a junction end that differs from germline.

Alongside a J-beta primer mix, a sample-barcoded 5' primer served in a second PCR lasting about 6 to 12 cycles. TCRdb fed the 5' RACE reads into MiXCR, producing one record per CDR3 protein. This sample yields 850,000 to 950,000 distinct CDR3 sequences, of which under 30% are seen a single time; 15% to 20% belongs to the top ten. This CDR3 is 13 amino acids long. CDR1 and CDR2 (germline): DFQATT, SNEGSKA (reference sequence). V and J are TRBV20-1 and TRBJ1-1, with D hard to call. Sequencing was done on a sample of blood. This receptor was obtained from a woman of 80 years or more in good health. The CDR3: CSTRGAANTEAFF. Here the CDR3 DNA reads TGCAGTACTAGAGGTGCGGCGAACACTGAAGCTTTCTTT.